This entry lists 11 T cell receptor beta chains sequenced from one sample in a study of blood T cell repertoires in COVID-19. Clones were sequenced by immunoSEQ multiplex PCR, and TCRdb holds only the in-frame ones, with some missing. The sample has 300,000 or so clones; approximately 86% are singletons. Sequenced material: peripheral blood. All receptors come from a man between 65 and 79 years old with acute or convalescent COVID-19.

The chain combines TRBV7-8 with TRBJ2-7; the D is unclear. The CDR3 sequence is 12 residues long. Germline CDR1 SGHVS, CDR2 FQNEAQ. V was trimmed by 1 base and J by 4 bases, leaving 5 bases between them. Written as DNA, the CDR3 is TGTGCCAGCAGCTTAGTGGCATACGAGCAGTACTTC. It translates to CASSLVAYEQYF.

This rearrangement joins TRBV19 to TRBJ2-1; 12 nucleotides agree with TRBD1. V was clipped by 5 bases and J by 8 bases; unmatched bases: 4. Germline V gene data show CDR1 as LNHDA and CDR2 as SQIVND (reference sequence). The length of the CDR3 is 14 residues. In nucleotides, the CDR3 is TGTGCCAGTAGTGGGGACAGGGGGCAACATGAGCAGTTCTTC. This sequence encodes CASSGDRGQHEQFF.

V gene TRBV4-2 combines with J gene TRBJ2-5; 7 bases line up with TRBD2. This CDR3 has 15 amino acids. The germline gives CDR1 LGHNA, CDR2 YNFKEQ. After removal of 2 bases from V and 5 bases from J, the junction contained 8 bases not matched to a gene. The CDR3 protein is CASSQYPAGSETQYF. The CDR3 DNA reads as TGTGCCAGCAGCCAATACCCAGCGGGGTCGGAGACCCAGTACTTC.

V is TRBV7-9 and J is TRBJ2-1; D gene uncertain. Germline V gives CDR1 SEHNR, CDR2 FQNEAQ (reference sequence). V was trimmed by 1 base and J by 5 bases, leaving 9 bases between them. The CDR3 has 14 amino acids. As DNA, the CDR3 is TGTGCCAGCAGCTTAGAGCCGGAGCACAATGAGCAGTTCTTC. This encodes CASSLEPEHNEQFF. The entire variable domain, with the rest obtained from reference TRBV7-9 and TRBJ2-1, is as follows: DTGVSQNPRHKITKRGQNVTFRCDPISEHNRLYWYRQTLGQGPEFLTYFQNEAQLEKSRLLSDRFSAERPKGSFSTLEIQRTEQGDSAMYLCASSLEPEHNEQFFGPGTRLTVL.

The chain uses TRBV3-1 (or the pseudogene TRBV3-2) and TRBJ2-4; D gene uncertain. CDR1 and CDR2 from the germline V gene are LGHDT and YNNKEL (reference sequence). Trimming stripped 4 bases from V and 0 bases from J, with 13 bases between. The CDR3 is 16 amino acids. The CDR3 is CASSPVRHLAKNIQYF. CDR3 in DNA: TGTGCCAGCAGCCCGGTGCGCCACTTAGCCAAAAACATTCAGTACTTC.

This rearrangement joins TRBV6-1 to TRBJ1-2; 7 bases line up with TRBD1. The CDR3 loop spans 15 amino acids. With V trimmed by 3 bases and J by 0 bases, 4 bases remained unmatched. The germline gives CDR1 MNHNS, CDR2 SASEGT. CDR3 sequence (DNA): TGTGCCAGCAGTGATCAGGGACAGCCTAACTATGGCTACACCTTC. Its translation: CASSDQGQPNYGYTF.

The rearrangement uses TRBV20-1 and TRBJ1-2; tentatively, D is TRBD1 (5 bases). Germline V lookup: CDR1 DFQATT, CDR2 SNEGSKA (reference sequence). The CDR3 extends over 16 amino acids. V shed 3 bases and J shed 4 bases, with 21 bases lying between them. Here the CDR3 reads CSASRSGAGDPYGYTF. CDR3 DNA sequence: TGCAGTGCTAGTCGAAGCGGGGCAGGAGACCCCTATGGCTACACCTTC.

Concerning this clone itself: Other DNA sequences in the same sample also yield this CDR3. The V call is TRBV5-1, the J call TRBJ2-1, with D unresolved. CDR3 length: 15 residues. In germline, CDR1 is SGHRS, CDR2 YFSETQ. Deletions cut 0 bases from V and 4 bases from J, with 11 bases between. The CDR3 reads CASSLGGGSYNEQFF. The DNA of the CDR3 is TGCGCCAGCAGCTTGGGTGGCGGATCTTACAATGAGCAGTTCTTC.

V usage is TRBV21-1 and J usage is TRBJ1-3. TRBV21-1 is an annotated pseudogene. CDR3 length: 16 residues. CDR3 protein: CASIRGTLQLGNTIYF. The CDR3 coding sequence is TGTGCCAGCATTCGGGGGACCCTACAACTGGGAAACACCATATATTTT.

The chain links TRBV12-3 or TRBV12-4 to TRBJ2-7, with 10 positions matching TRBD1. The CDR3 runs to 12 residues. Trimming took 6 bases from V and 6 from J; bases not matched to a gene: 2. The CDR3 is CASRDRGREQYF. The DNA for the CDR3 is TGTGCCAGCAGAGACAGGGGGCGCGAGCAGTACTTC.

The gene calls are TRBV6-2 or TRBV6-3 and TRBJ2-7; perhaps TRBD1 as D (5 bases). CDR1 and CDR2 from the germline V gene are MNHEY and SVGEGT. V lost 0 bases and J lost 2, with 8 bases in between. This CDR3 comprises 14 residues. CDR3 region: CASSYSRGTYEQYF. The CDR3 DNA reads TGTGCCAGCAGTTACTCAAGGGGCACCTACGAGCAGTACTTC.